Reported below is one TCR beta chain. The repertoire was sequenced with immunoSEQ multiplex PCR; TCRdb's copy has only in-frame clones and lacks some. The table has 100,000 to 150,000 clones, 85% to 90% seen once; the top ten hold around 4.2%. This record comes from a study of blood T cell repertoires in COVID-19. Study context: Samples representing acute and convalescent COVID-19 were sourced from the United States, Italy and Spain. PBMCs, B-cell-depleted T cells, or T cells provided the cDNA or gDNA that made up the material.

The CDR3 sequence is 13 residues long. V shed 5 bases, J shed 5 bases, and the junction held 3 bases outside the gene matches. Enrollment of patients from Seattle took place during active infection, with longitudinal follow-up. This chain uses TRBV12-3 or TRBV12-4 with TRBJ2-3, with 8 positions matching TRBD1. Sequenced input: peripheral blood. The receptor was isolated from a man in his sixties with COVID-19, enrolled during active disease. DNA for the CDR3: TGTGCCAGCAGTCCCGGACAGGGAGATACGCAGTATTTT. Protein: CASSPGQGDTQYF.